Included here is one T cell receptor (beta chain) sequence, with context. The data are from a study of cytomegalovirus exposure and HLA in healthy donors. CDR1 is LNHDA and CDR2 is SQIVND in the germline V gene (reference sequence). V gave up 3 bases and J gave up 4 bases, with 9 bases separating them. This CDR3 has 13 amino acids. PCR primers comprised 60 Vbeta and 13 Jbeta primers. Using immunoSEQ multiplex PCR, the repertoire was profiled, and TCRdb retains in-frame clones only, with some absent. The sample includes just over 150,000 clones, roughly 84% of them seen just once. V usage is TRBV19 and J usage is TRBJ2-5, with D uncertain. The specimen was PBMCs. This sequence originates from a man younger than 35 in good health and CMV-seronegative. Here the CDR3 reads CASSIRLGETQYF. CDR3 DNA sequence: TGTGCCAGTAGTATCAGGTTGGGAGAGACCCAGTACTTC.